The 25 T cell receptor beta chains presented below share a single source sample, sequenced in a study of esophageal squamous cell carcinoma under preoperative chemotherapy. In TCRdb, the PCR reads were re-called with MiXCR into one record per CDR3 protein. This sample has 34,000 or so distinct CDR3 sequences, with 52% found just once. Described time point: after preoperative PTX-NDP chemotherapy. Sample acquisition took place from a patient given preoperative chemotherapy. The receptors stem from a human donor with esophageal squamous cell carcinoma. The donor label of this sample is uncertain.

The chain uses TRBV7-2 and TRBJ2-2; D may correspond to TRBD1 or TRBD2 (9 bases each). V was cut by 4 bases and J by 16 bases, with 22 bases left in between. CDR1 is SGHTA and CDR2 is FQGNSA in the germline V gene. The length of the CDR3 is 14 residues. DNA of the CDR3: TGTGCCAGCAGCTACACAGGGGGCGGGGGGGCGCAGTTTTTT. This encodes CASSYTGGGGAQFF.

The rearrangement links TRBV6-5 to TRBJ2-7, with 7 bases lining up with TRBD1. The junction had 4 bases not matched to a gene; V was cut back by 4 bases and J by 1 base. The CDR3 has 14 residues. Germline CDR1 and CDR2: MNHEY and SVGAGI. The CDR3 loop reads CASSWTGGSYEQYF. DNA for the CDR3: TGTGCCAGCAGTTGGACAGGTGGTTCCTACGAGCAGTACTTC.

In this sample, this clonotype turned up many times. The chain is built from TRBV6-1 and TRBJ2-1, with 7 bases lining up with TRBD1. The J segment lost 5 bases and the V segment lost 8 bases, leaving 9 bases of the junction unmatched. The CDR3 covers 14 residues. Per the germline V gene, CDR1 is MNHNS and CDR2 is SASEGT. The CDR3 protein is CASGRQGVHNEQFF. For the CDR3, the DNA is TGTGCCAGCGGGAGACAGGGTGTCCACAATGAGCAGTTCTTC.

V usage is TRBV15 and J usage is TRBJ2-6, with a possible D match to TRBD1 (5 bases). Trimming removed 5 bases from V and 0 bases from J, with 20 bases in between. There are 19 residues in the CDR3. Per the germline V gene, CDR1 is LNHNV and CDR2 is YYDKDF (reference sequence). The CDR3 DNA is TGTGCCACCAGCCGGGTGGTGGGCTCCAGGGTCTCTGGGGCCAACGTCCTGACTTTC. It codes for CATSRVVGSRVSGANVLTF.

This clonotype was seen at least ten times. It may be a read error: a sequence one base away is much more abundant. J is TRBJ1-2 and V is TRBV7-6; D is possibly TRBD1 (5 bases). The CDR3 is 13 amino acids. From germline, CDR1 is SGHVS and CDR2 FNYEAQ. Trimming removed 7 bases from V and 4 bases from J, with 13 bases in between. The CDR3 nucleotides are TGTGCCAGCAATGAGGGGCAAGCCTATGGCTACACCTTC. Amino acid sequence: CASNEGQAYGYTF.

Points on this clonotype: A read error may produce the germline difference seen at one junction end. The chain joins TRBV10-3 to TRBJ2-2; 7 positions match TRBD1. The CDR3 has 14 residues. Germline-derived CDR1 and CDR2 are ENHRY and SYGVKD. The CDR3 coding sequence is TGTCTGAGCACCGAAGATAGCAGCACAGGGGCGCTGTTTTTT. Protein sequence: CLSTEDSSTGALFF.

This clonotype was detected many times. The chain combines TRBV27 with TRBJ2-7; 7 nucleotides line up with TRBD1. The ends lost 4 bases at V and 7 bases at J; junction bases unmatched: 10. There are 14 residues in the CDR3. Looked up from germline, CDR1 is MNHEY and CDR2 is SMNVEV (reference sequence). CDR3 amino acids: CASSWGQTWREQYF. Written as DNA, the CDR3 is TGTGCCAGCAGTTGGGGACAGACTTGGCGGGAGCAGTACTTC.

This clonotype was detected a few times. The chain recombines TRBV5-5 with TRBJ2-5; D might be TRBD1 (5 bases). Germline V CDR1 and CDR2: SGHKS, YYEKEE (reference sequence). This CDR3 spans 15 amino acids. V lost 4 bases, J lost 2 bases, and 15 bases lay in between. The CDR3 DNA is TGTGCCAGCAGCCCATTGACAGCGTATCAAGAGACCCAGTACTTC. It specifies CASSPLTAYQETQYF. Full variable domain (remainder filled in from reference TRBV5-5 and TRBJ2-5): DAGVTQSPTHLIKTRGQQVTLRCSPISGHKSVSWYQQVLGQGPQFIFQYYEKEERGRGNFPDRFSARQFPNYSSELNVNALLLGDSALYLCASSPLTAYQETQYFGPGTRLLVL.

A note on this clonotype: A junction boundary mismatches the germline segment, possibly from a read error. V gene TRBV7-8 combines with J gene TRBJ2-4; TRBD2 aligns across 8 bases. The CDR3 runs 16 residues. The germline V gene encodes CDR1 SGHVS and CDR2 FQNEAQ. The chain's CDR3 is CASSDLARGAKNTQYF. The CDR3 DNA sequence: TGTGCGAGCAGCGACCTGGCGCGGGGGGCCAAAAACACTCAGTATTTC.

Concerning this clonotype itself: Since the CDR3 does not end with the conserved phenylalanine or tryptophan, this likely comes from a read error. The limits of the CDR3 on the DNA are not certain, so only TCRdb's listed CDR3 is given. The gene calls are TRBV7-2 and TRBJ2-5; the D call of TRBD2 is as the table states it, not checked on the DNA. Counting both end residues, the CDR3 totals 16 amino acids. Germline CDR1 SGHTA, CDR2 FQGNSA. The CDR3 loop is CASSSGRGAPRESRLL.

This clonotype has at least ten counts. The chain employs TRBV28 and TRBJ1-2, with TRBD1 matching 8 bases. The CDR3 sequence is 14 residues long. J gave up 4 bases and V 5 bases, and 6 bases lay outside the gene matches. The germline V gene has CDR1 MDHEN and CDR2 SYDVKM. This CDR3 reads CASSPVGQAYGYTF. The CDR3 DNA sequence: TGTGCCAGCAGTCCTGTGGGACAGGCCTATGGCTACACCTTC.

The sample holds a few counts of this clonotype. The chain is built from TRBV7-2 and TRBJ2-5; the D is unclear. Trimming cost V 0 bases and J 3 bases, with 8 bases left between them. Germline lookup yields CDR1 SGHTA and CDR2 FQGNSA. The CDR3 extends over 14 amino acids. CDR3 region: CASSLAVIEETQYF. The CDR3 region has the DNA TGTGCCAGCAGCTTAGCCGTAATAGAAGAGACCCAGTACTTC.

At least ten counts were recorded for this clonotype. The chain employs TRBV4-1 and TRBJ1-1; D gene unclear. The V gene lost 2 bases and the J gene lost 9 bases, with 7 bases spanning the gap. The CDR3 contains 11 residues. Germline V gene sequence: CDR1 MGHRA, CDR2 YSYEKL. CDR3 sequence: CASSQNEQAFF. The CDR3 nucleotides read TGCGCCAGCAGCCAAAACGAACAAGCTTTCTTT.

Ten or more counts support this clonotype. This sequence joins TRBV6-5 and TRBJ1-2, with TRBD1 matching 7 bases. From germline, CDR1 is MNHEY and CDR2 SVGAGI. Germline trimming cut 8 bases from V and 8 bases from J; bases unmatched to any gene: 11. CDR3 length equals 13 residues. In nucleotides, the CDR3 is TGTGCCAGCGTTCACAGGGGAGGGAAGGGCTACACCTTC. Residues: CASVHRGGKGYTF.

This clonotype is labeled medium-sized. The CDR3 nucleotides read TGTGCCAGCAGGGAAGGACAGGGTCTGGATACGCAGTATTTT. It translates to CASREGQGLDTQYF. The chain is built from TRBV7-9 and TRBJ2-3, with TRBD1 matching over 8 bases. Looked up from germline, CDR1 is SEHNR and CDR2 is FQNEAQ (reference sequence). The CDR3 extends over 14 amino acids. J was trimmed by 6 bases and V by 6 bases; bases with no gene match: 8.

This clonotype was counted at least ten times. The V call is TRBV6-5, the J call TRBJ2-3; 13 bases agree with TRBD2. V lost 1 base and J lost 3; bases outside the gene matches: 7. Germline-derived CDR1 and CDR2 are MNHEY and SVGAGI. This CDR3 spans 18 amino acids. CDR3 DNA: TGTGCCAGCAGTTACTACCGGACTAGCGGGGGTCCGACAGATACGCAGTATTTT. It specifies CASSYYRTSGGPTDTQYF.

This clonotype was detected only a few times. The V and J genes are TRBV7-3 and TRBJ2-1; TRBD2 might be the D (5 bases). Looked up from germline, CDR1 is SGHTA and CDR2 is FQGTGA. The germline V and J ends were trimmed by 1 base and 4 bases, with 14 bases remaining between them. There are 16 residues in the CDR3. In DNA, the CDR3 is TGTGCCAGCAGCTTAAGTGGTGGAGGTGGATACAATGAGCAGTTCTTC. Translating gives CASSLSGGGGYNEQFF.

The genes are TRBV7-3 and TRBJ2-3; TRBD1 or TRBD2 may be the D gene (5 bases each). Germline CDR1 SGHTA, CDR2 FQGTGA. V gave up 4 bases and J gave up 6 bases, with 17 bases separating them. CDR3 length equals 15 residues. The CDR3 nucleotides read TGTGCCAGCAGCTGGGGAAACGGGGCTGGCGATACGCAGTATTTT. Translation: CASSWGNGAGDTQYF.

Comment on this clonotype: An end of the junction differs from the germline gene, which may be a read error. The genes are TRBV7-9 and TRBJ2-3; 8 bases match TRBD2. The CDR3 runs 20 residues. Germline V gene sequence: CDR1 SEHNR, CDR2 FQNEAQ (reference sequence). The CDR3: CASSSSPGGSGGCSPETQYF. The CDR3 bases are TGTGCCAGCAGCTCCAGTCCCGGGGGGAGCGGGGGCTGTAGCCCAGAGACGCAGTATTTC.

As to this clonotype: At one end the junction does not follow the germline gene, possibly because of a read error. The V and J genes are TRBV7-6 and TRBJ2-3, with D perhaps matching TRBD1 or TRBD2 (5 bases each). The germline V gene has CDR1 SGHVS and CDR2 FNYEAQ. This CDR3 has 14 residues. The CDR3 nucleotides are TGTGGCGGCACGGGGCTGGGAGTCACAGATACTCAGTATTTC. Protein product: CGGTGLGVTDTQYF.

The genes are TRBV6-1 and TRBJ2-2, with unresolved D. The germline gives CDR1 MNHNS, CDR2 SASEGT. V was shortened by 8 bases and J by 0 bases, with 10 bases between the two germline ends. The CDR3 is 14 residues long. The CDR3, as DNA: TGTGCCAGCCTGGACGTACCGAACACCGGGGAGCTGTTTTTT. Translating gives CASLDVPNTGELFF.

The rearrangement joins TRBV5-6 to TRBJ2-5; TRBD1 aligns across 12 bases. The CDR3 length is 17 residues. The germline V gene encodes CDR1 SGHDT and CDR2 YYEEEE. Trimming at V came to 3 bases and at J to 4 bases, leaving 10 bases not matched to a gene. CDR3 loop: CASSSPRDRGRAETQYF. Here the CDR3 DNA reads TGTGCCAGCAGCTCCCCCCGGGACAGGGGGCGGGCAGAGACCCAGTACTTC.

This clonotype is deemed medium-sized. The V gene is TRBV11-3, the J gene TRBJ2-3; D gene unclear. Per germline, CDR1 SGHNT and CDR2 YENEEA. V lost 1 base to trimming and J lost 4 bases, with 9 bases between them. CDR3 length equals 14 residues. The CDR3 bases are TGTGCCAGCAGCTTAGTGGTTGGTGCAGATACGCAGTATTTT. Translating gives CASSLVVGADTQYF.

This clonotype was seen many times. The V call is TRBV11-3, the J call TRBJ1-4, with TRBD1 identical over 8 bases. The germline V gene has CDR1 SGHNT and CDR2 YENEEA. This CDR3 region has 15 residues. V shed 5 bases and J 3 bases; nucleotides not matched to a gene: 5. CDR3 in DNA: TGTGCCAGCAGCGAATTGACAGGGGCTAATGAAAAACTGTTTTTT. Protein sequence: CASSELTGANEKLFF.

This chain connects TRBV6-1 to TRBJ2-3, with TRBD2 matching over 8 bases. The DNA end is more similar to TRBJ2-7, so the J call may be wrong. Germline V CDR1 and CDR2: MNHNS, SASEGT. This CDR3 has 16 residues. The CDR3 here is CASRRNGGGDPETQYF. The CDR3 DNA reads TGTGCCAGCAGGCGCAACGGGGGGGGCGACCCAGAGACGCAGTACTTC.